These 4 T cell receptor beta chains share one sample of origin, sequenced in a study of OX40 agonist ivuxolimab in advanced cancers. TCRdb's copy holds only in-frame clones and misses some; the assay was immunoSEQ multiplex PCR. Of about 82,000 clones listed, about 91% were seen once; the top ten hold about 2.3%. The sample was CD4+ or CD8+ T cells sorted from blood, taken in a trial of the OX40 agonist ivuxolimab. The source of these receptors is an adult with an advanced solid tumor such as melanoma, head and neck, liver or kidney cancer.

The chain carries TRBV2 and TRBJ2-2; D call uncertain. Germline V gene lookup returns CDR1 SNHLY and CDR2 FYNNEI. The CDR3 extends over 11 amino acids. V lost 6 bases and J lost 5, with 4 bases in between. This CDR3 reads CASRGTGELFF. The CDR3 bases are TGTGCCAGCAGGGGGACCGGGGAGCTGTTTTTT.

This clone appeared a few times. V is TRBV5-5 and J is TRBJ2-7, with TRBD1 as a possible D gene (5 bases). CDR3 length equals 15 residues. Per the germline V gene, CDR1 is SGHKS and CDR2 is YYEKEE (reference sequence). V gave up 1 base and J gave up 2 bases, with 13 bases separating them. The CDR3 is CASSLLWTPTYEQYF. DNA for the CDR3: TGTGCCAGCAGCTTGTTATGGACACCGACCTACGAGCAGTACTTC.

The chain has TRBV7-9 and TRBJ2-3, with D possibly TRBD2 on 6 matching bases. The CDR3 is made up of 16 amino acids. The germline V gene has CDR1 SEHNR and CDR2 FQNEAQ (reference sequence). V was pared by 5 bases and J by 2 bases, with 17 bases between. The DNA for the CDR3 is TGTGCCAGCAGCCAGGCTGGGGACTTTCTCACAGATACGCAGTATTTT. Translation: CASSQAGDFLTDTQYF.

The chain combines TRBV19 with TRBJ1-1; D is uncertain. V was pared by 3 bases and J by 6 bases, with 11 bases between. The CDR3 contains 13 residues. The germline gives CDR1 LNHDA, CDR2 SQIVND (reference sequence). CDR3 sequence reads: CASSMVRVAEAFF. The DNA for the CDR3 is TGTGCCAGTAGTATGGTGAGGGTCGCTGAAGCTTTCTTT.